One TCR beta chain is described in this entry. CDR3 size: 14 residues. Germline V gene data show CDR1 as ENHRY and CDR2 as SYGVKD. Trimming removed 10 bases from V and 2 bases from J, with 15 bases in between. Primers used in a second PCR of roughly 6 to 12 cycles were a sample-barcoded 5' primer and a J-beta primer mix. MiXCR, run by TCRdb on the 5' RACE reads, gives a single entry per CDR3 protein. The table includes 600,000 to 1,000,000 distinct CDR3 sequences, roughly 50% detected once. This specimen belongs to a study of blood T cells in healthy people across ages. The sequence derives from a man aged 25 to 40 in good health. The V and J genes are TRBV10-3 and TRBJ1-5; perhaps TRBD1 as D (6 bases). Material for sequencing was blood. As DNA, the CDR3 is TGTGCCACCAGCTCGACAGGAGGCAATCAGCCCCAGCATTTT. Its protein is CATSSTGGNQPQHF.